This TCR beta chain stems from a study of blood T cell repertoires in COVID-19. The CDR3 is 18 amino acids. The trim removed 6 bases at V and 4 bases at J, leaving 14 bases unmatched. The germline CDR1 and CDR2 sequences are KGHSH and LQKENI. Under the authors' procedure: Reference gene primer amplification yielded estimated nucleated cell counts. The repertoire was sequenced with immunoSEQ multiplex PCR; TCRdb's copy has only in-frame clones and lacks some. V, J and clone size reflect that table, while D and trimming were determined from the DNA. The table has approximately 35,000 clones, 85% seen once.

This TCR was sampled from a man older than 75 with active COVID-19. The chain uses TRBV18 and TRBJ2-1; 11 nucleotides agree with TRBD2. Sequenced sample: peripheral blood. CDR3 in amino acids: CASSPYPPGLAAYNEQFF. The CDR3 region has the DNA TGTGCCAGCTCCCCTTATCCACCGGGACTAGCGGCATACAATGAGCAGTTCTTC.